These T cell receptor beta chains were read from a single sample in a study of beta chain features in type 1 diabetes. Sequencing was performed with immunoSEQ multiplex PCR; in TCRdb, only in-frame clones are kept and a portion is missing. This sample has 250,000 or so clones, with 27% found just once. Sample: central memory CD4+ T cells from blood. These receptors all come from a man aged 25 to 40 in good health. The CDR3 runs from the conserved cysteine through the conserved F or W. The order of the fields is clone size, J gene, V gene, D gene, CDR3 DNA, CDR3 protein. The D gene is left open where the match is weak. Only some rows state a clone size, as once, few, many or a class for expanded clones.

abundance: few
j_gene: TRBJ2-2
v_gene: TRBV6-6
d_gene: .
CDR3nt: TGTGCCAGCAGTTACTCGAACTTGGGGACCGGGGAGCTGTTTTTT
CDR3aa: CASSYSNLGTGELFF

abundance: few
j_gene: TRBJ2-2
v_gene: TRBV29-1
d_gene: .
CDR3nt: TGCAGCGTCACCTTGGGGGGAGGCTCGAACACCGGGGAGCTGTTTTTT
CDR3aa: CSVTLGGGSNTGELFF

abundance: few
j_gene: TRBJ2-1
v_gene: TRBV6-5
d_gene: .
CDR3nt: TGTGCCAGCAGTTCGCAGGCGCAAAGGAATGAGCAGTTCTTC
CDR3aa: CASSSQAQRNEQFF

abundance: .
j_gene: TRBJ1-2
v_gene: TRBV15
d_gene: .
CDR3nt: TGTGCCACCAGCAGAGGTGGCCGAACTAACTATGGCTACACCTTC
CDR3aa: CATSRGGRTNYGYTF

abundance: few
j_gene: TRBJ2-3
v_gene: TRBV10-3
d_gene: .
CDR3nt: TGTGCCATCGCAAAGGCAGGGGGCACAGATACGCAGTATTTT
CDR3aa: CAIAKAGGTDTQYF

abundance: .
j_gene: TRBJ2-1
v_gene: TRBV20-1
d_gene: .
CDR3nt: TGCAGTGCTAGAGAGTACAATGAGCAGTTCTTC
CDR3aa: CSAREYNEQFF

abundance: .
j_gene: TRBJ2-5
v_gene: TRBV19
d_gene: TRBD2
CDR3nt: TGTGCCAGTAGTGTCCTGACTAGCGGGGGTGAGACCCAGTACTTC
CDR3aa: CASSVLTSGGETQYF

abundance: .
j_gene: TRBJ2-6
v_gene: TRBV6-5
d_gene: .
CDR3nt: TGTGCCAGCAGTTTCGACTGGTCCGGGGCCAACGTCCTGACTTTC
CDR3aa: CASSFDWSGANVLTF

abundance: .
j_gene: TRBJ2-1
v_gene: TRBV29-1
d_gene: .
CDR3nt: TGCAGCGTCGTGGGGACGGGGCAGGGACCCAATGAGCAGTTCTTC
CDR3aa: CSVVGTGQGPNEQFF

abundance: .
j_gene: TRBJ2-3
v_gene: TRBV4-2
d_gene: .
CDR3nt: TGTGCCAGCAGCCCCGGGATCTTT
CDR3aa: CASSPGIF

abundance: .
j_gene: TRBJ1-1
v_gene: TRBV7-2
d_gene: .
CDR3nt: TGTGCCAGCAGCTTAACACTTAACACTGAAGCTTTCTTT
CDR3aa: CASSLTLNTEAFF

abundance: many
j_gene: TRBJ2-1
v_gene: TRBV29-1
d_gene: .
CDR3nt: TGCAGCGTTTCCCCGGGGCGAGGGAATGAGCAGTTCTTC
CDR3aa: CSVSPGRGNEQFF

abundance: many
j_gene: TRBJ2-3
v_gene: TRBV7-2
d_gene: .
CDR3nt: TGTGCCAGCAGCTTACCCAACTTTCCAGATACGCAGTATTTT
CDR3aa: CASSLPNFPDTQYF

abundance: few
j_gene: TRBJ2-7
v_gene: TRBV29-1
d_gene: .
CDR3nt: TGCAGCGTTGGGGCGAAACGACAGACCCAGTACGAGCAGTACTTC
CDR3aa: CSVGAKRQTQYEQYF

abundance: .
j_gene: TRBJ2-3
v_gene: TRBV7-2
d_gene: .
CDR3nt: TGTGCCAGCAGCTTGGTGCGTCGGGTTACAGATACGCAGTATTTT
CDR3aa: CASSLVRRVTDTQYF

abundance: few
j_gene: TRBJ2-5
v_gene: TRBV18
d_gene: .
CDR3nt: TGTGCCAGCTCACCGAATTTCGGGACTGCCGAGACCCAGTACTTC
CDR3aa: CASSPNFGTAETQYF

abundance: .
j_gene: TRBJ2-3
v_gene: TRBV20-1
d_gene: .
CDR3nt: TGCGGGTGGACAGTCACAGATACGCAGTATTTT
CDR3aa: CGWTVTDTQYF

abundance: many
j_gene: TRBJ2-1
v_gene: TRBV4-2
d_gene: .
CDR3nt: TGTGCCAGCAGCCAAGCTGGGGACAATGAGCAGTTCTTC
CDR3aa: CASSQAGDNEQFF

abundance: .
j_gene: TRBJ2-5
v_gene: TRBV9
d_gene: .
CDR3nt: TGTGCCAGCAGCGTAGCCCCTAGCGTGGGAGAGACCCAGTACTTC
CDR3aa: CASSVAPSVGETQYF

abundance: .
j_gene: TRBJ2-7
v_gene: TRBV7-7
d_gene: TRBD1
CDR3nt: TGTGCCAGCAGCCTGGGACAGATGGACGAGCAGTACTTC
CDR3aa: CASSLGQMDEQYF

abundance: many
j_gene: TRBJ2-5
v_gene: TRBV4-1
d_gene: .
CDR3nt: TGCGCCAGCAGCCTGCGATCTGGAGGGGAGACCCAGTACTTC
CDR3aa: CASSLRSGGETQYF

abundance: .
j_gene: TRBJ1-2
v_gene: TRBV15
d_gene: TRBD1
CDR3nt: TGTGCCACCAGCAGGGACAGGAAGTACGGCTACACCTTC
CDR3aa: CATSRDRKYGYTF

abundance: .
j_gene: TRBJ1-2
v_gene: TRBV30
d_gene: .
CDR3nt: TGTGCCTGGCAGTGGGAGGGGAACTATGGCTACACCTTC
CDR3aa: CAWQWEGNYGYTF

abundance: .
j_gene: TRBJ1-1
v_gene: TRBV2
d_gene: .
CDR3nt: TGTGCCAGCAGCCCTAACGAGTTGGGGACTGAAGCTTTCTTT
CDR3aa: CASSPNELGTEAFF

abundance: .
j_gene: TRBJ1-5
v_gene: TRBV19
d_gene: TRBD1
CDR3nt: TGTGCCAGTGACGGGACAGGGGCACCTCAGCCCCAGCATTTT
CDR3aa: CASDGTGAPQPQHF

abundance: few
j_gene: TRBJ2-7
v_gene: TRBV5-1
d_gene: .
CDR3nt: TGCGCCAGCAGCTTGACAAGCTCCTACGAGCAGTACTTC
CDR3aa: CASSLTSSYEQYF

abundance: few
j_gene: TRBJ1-4
v_gene: TRBV7-9
d_gene: .
CDR3nt: TGTGCCAGCAGCACCTCAGGGGTTAATGAAAAACTGTTTTTT
CDR3aa: CASSTSGVNEKLFF

abundance: few
j_gene: TRBJ2-5
v_gene: TRBV7-2
d_gene: .
CDR3nt: TGTGCCAGCAGCTTATCAGGGGCTATAGAGACCCAGTACTTC
CDR3aa: CASSLSGAIETQYF

abundance: few
j_gene: TRBJ2-1
v_gene: TRBV7-2
d_gene: .
CDR3nt: TGTGCCAGCAGCCCTGACTACAACTCCTACAATGAGCAGTTCTTC
CDR3aa: CASSPDYNSYNEQFF

abundance: .
j_gene: TRBJ2-5
v_gene: TRBV7-7
d_gene: TRBD2
CDR3nt: TGTGCCAGCAGCCAAACCCGGACTAGCGGGAGTGAGACCCAGTACTTC
CDR3aa: CASSQTRTSGSETQYF

abundance: .
j_gene: TRBJ1-2
v_gene: TRBV14
d_gene: .
CDR3nt: TGTGCCAGCAGCCAAGAACCCAGGGGCGGCTATGGCTACACCTTC
CDR3aa: CASSQEPRGGYGYTF

abundance: .
j_gene: TRBJ2-5
v_gene: TRBV9
d_gene: TRBD1
CDR3nt: TGTGCCAGCAGCACCCTCACAGGGGGCAAAGAGACCCAGTACTTC
CDR3aa: CASSTLTGGKETQYF

abundance: few
j_gene: TRBJ1-1
v_gene: TRBV14
d_gene: .
CDR3nt: TGTGCCAGCAGCTACACCGTTGACACTGAAGCTTTCTTT
CDR3aa: CASSYTVDTEAFF

abundance: .
j_gene: TRBJ1-4
v_gene: TRBV7-9
d_gene: .
CDR3nt: TGTGCCAGCAGCACGCAAGGGGAAAAACTGTTTTTT
CDR3aa: CASSTQGEKLFF

abundance: many
j_gene: TRBJ2-1
v_gene: TRBV2
d_gene: .
CDR3nt: TGTGCCAGCAGCAAGACAGAGGCCAATGAGCAGTTCTTC
CDR3aa: CASSKTEANEQFF

abundance: few
j_gene: TRBJ2-5
v_gene: TRBV5-1
d_gene: TRBD2
CDR3nt: TGCGCCAGCAGCCGACTAGCGGATCAAGAGACCCAGTACTTC
CDR3aa: CASSRLADQETQYF

abundance: .
j_gene: TRBJ2-5
v_gene: TRBV18
d_gene: TRBD2
CDR3nt: TGTGCCAGCTCTCCCGGAAGCGGGAGTTTCGAGACCCAGTACTTC
CDR3aa: CASSPGSGSFETQYF

abundance: .
j_gene: TRBJ1-1
v_gene: TRBV29-1
d_gene: .
CDR3nt: TGCAGCGTTAGGAGGGCGAACACTGAAGCTTTCTTT
CDR3aa: CSVRRANTEAFF

abundance: few
j_gene: TRBJ2-1
v_gene: TRBV14
d_gene: TRBD1
CDR3nt: TGTGCCAGCAGCCAACTGGGGACAGGGAGTTACAATGAGCAGTTCTTC
CDR3aa: CASSQLGTGSYNEQFF

abundance: few
j_gene: TRBJ1-4
v_gene: TRBV18
d_gene: .
CDR3nt: TGTGCCAGCCGAACTGAAGGGACTAATGAAAAACTGTTTTTT
CDR3aa: CASRTEGTNEKLFF

abundance: .
j_gene: TRBJ2-2
v_gene: TRBV7-2
d_gene: TRBD2
CDR3nt: TGTGCCAGCAGCCAGACTAGCGGGAACTACGGGGAGCTGTTTTTT
CDR3aa: CASSQTSGNYGELFF